This TCR beta chain emerged from a study of shared clonotypes between healthy human individuals. Measured with immunoSEQ multiplex PCR; TCRdb has only the in-frame clones, and not every one. The sample records about 2,500,000 clones, roughly 92% being singletons. CDR1 SNHLY and CDR2 FYNNEI come from the germline V gene. This CDR3 contains 16 residues. Trimming pared 6 bases from V and 3 bases from J, leaving 20 bases between. The sample comprised naive CD4+ T cells sorted from blood. The subset: CD45RA+ positively selected. This chain uses TRBV2 with TRBJ1-2; D uncertain. This TCR was sampled from a man aged 18 to 29 in good health. The CDR3 sequence is CASRDGRILWDYGYTF. CDR3 nucleotides: TGTGCCAGCAGGGACGGACGGATTCTTTGGGACTATGGCTACACCTTC.